The rows below give T cell receptor beta chains drawn from one sample of a study of blood T cell repertoires in COVID-19. Measured with immunoSEQ multiplex PCR; TCRdb has only the in-frame clones, and not every one. This sample yields about 62,000 clones, of which 83% are seen a single time; around 6.3% belongs to the top ten. The sequencing input was peripheral blood. These receptors all come from a human donor in a cohort sampled during active COVID-19. The CDR3 runs from the conserved cysteine through the conserved F or W. Each record gives: J gene, V gene, clone size, D gene, CDR3 DNA, CDR3 protein. D genes are given only for firm matches. Size tells how often a clone was seen (once, few, many) or the class of an expanded clone, and some rows leave it out.

>TRBJ2-2|TRBV2|-|TRBD2
TGTGCCAGCAGTGTCGGCGGGAGGGGTCAAGGCGGGGAGCTGTTTTTT
CASSVGGRGQGGELFF
>TRBJ1-2|TRBV2|once|TRBD1
TGTGCCAGCACCCCGGGACAGGGGCCTTCGGGTGGCTACACCTTC
CASTPGQGPSGGYTF
>TRBJ1-2|TRBV7-9|-|-
TGTGCCAGCAGCTTAAGGGGTGATGGCTACACCTTC
CASSLRGDGYTF
>TRBJ2-2|TRBV6-6|once|TRBD1
TGTGCCAGCAGCATCAGGGGGAGCACCGGGGAGCTGTTTTTT
CASSIRGSTGELFF
>TRBJ1-3|TRBV4-1|-|TRBD1
TGCGCCAGCAGCCTCGGACAGGGGAGCTCTGGAAACACCATATATTTT
CASSLGQGSSGNTIYF
>TRBJ2-2|TRBV5-1|-|-
TGCGCCAGCAGCTTGTCTGGGAGAAACACCGGGGAGCTGTTTTTT
CASSLSGRNTGELFF
>TRBJ1-1|TRBV5-1|-|-
TGCGCCAGCAGCTTACAGGGAAAGAACACTGAAGCTTTCTTT
CASSLQGKNTEAFF
>TRBJ2-1|TRBV4-1|-|-
TGCGCCAGCAGCCAGCCCCGACTAGTTCGCTCCTACAATGAGCAGTTCTTC
CASSQPRLVRSYNEQFF
>TRBJ1-4|TRBV7-8|-|-
TGTGCCAGCAGCCGAGGGCCCCGTAATGAAAAACTGTTTTTT
CASSRGPRNEKLFF
>TRBJ1-1|TRBV19|-|-
TGTGCCAGTAGTATGAGCGGAGCATCCAACACTGAAGCTTTCTTT
CASSMSGASNTEAFF
>TRBJ2-1|TRBV11-3|-|-
TGTGCCAGCAGCACCCGACAGTACAATGAGCAGTTCTTC
CASSTRQYNEQFF
>TRBJ2-3|TRBV18|-|-
TGTGCCAGCTCAGTGTCACTAGCCTCTAGCACAGATACGCAGTATTTT
CASSVSLASSTDTQYF
>TRBJ2-7|TRBV10-3|-|-
TGTGCCATCAGTGAAGTAAACAGGGACTACGAGCAGTACTTC
CAISEVNRDYEQYF
>TRBJ2-1|TRBV20-1|-|-
TGCAGTGCCCGCCCAGGCAATGAGCAGTTCTTC
CSARPGNEQFF
>TRBJ2-1|TRBV10-3|once|TRBD2
TGTGCCATCAGCCAGAATCGGGGACTAGCGGGAGGGAGTGAGCAGTTCTTC
CAISQNRGLAGGSEQFF
>TRBJ2-2|TRBV9|once|TRBD2
TGTGCCAGCACCCCCTCCGGGGGGGCCGACACCGGGGAGCTGTTTTTT
CASTPSGGADTGELFF
>TRBJ2-2|TRBV5-1|-|TRBD1
TGCGCCAGCCGAGAGACAGGGCCCACCGGGGAGCTGTTTTTT
CASRETGPTGELFF
>TRBJ2-2|TRBV28|-|TRBD1
TGTGCCAGCAGTTCATCCTACAGGGGGCTGAACACCGGGGAGCTGTTTTTT
CASSSSYRGLNTGELFF
>TRBJ1-1|TRBV6-4|-|TRBD1
TGTGCCAGCAGGCGACAGGGCATCACTGAAGCTTTCTTT
CASRRQGITEAFF
>TRBJ2-1|TRBV7-6|-|TRBD2
TGTGCCAGCAGCCGCGGGGGACCATCAGCAAATGAGCAGTTCTTC
CASSRGGPSANEQFF
>TRBJ2-3|TRBV7-3|once|TRBD1
TGTGCCAGCAGCTCGGACAGGGCTAGTGGCGCGCAGTATTTT
CASSSDRASGAQYF
>TRBJ1-4|TRBV2|-|TRBD1
TGTGCCAGCAAAGCCGGGACAGTTAATGAAAAACTGTTTTTT
CASKAGTVNEKLFF
>TRBJ2-4|TRBV2|few|TRBD2
TGTGCCAGCAGCGTCTCTAGCGGCCTAGCCAAAAACATTCAGTACTTC
CASSVSSGLAKNIQYF
>TRBJ2-1|TRBV7-6|-|-
TGTGCCAGCAGCTTAGCGTCGGTATACAATGAGCAGTTCTTC
CASSLASVYNEQFF
>TRBJ2-5|TRBV7-8|-|-
TGTGCCAGCAGCCGCGGACAGAAAGAGACCCAGTACTTC
CASSRGQKETQYF
>TRBJ2-3|TRBV10-1|-|TRBD1
TGCGCCAGCCGACAGGGAAAGCCTGGAGATACGCAGTATTTT
CASRQGKPGDTQYF
>TRBJ2-5|TRBV6-5|-|TRBD1
TGTGCCAGCAGCTCCGACAGGGAGTACCAAGAGACCCAGTACTTC
CASSSDREYQETQYF
>TRBJ2-4|TRBV29-1|-|-
TGCAGCGTGAGAAGCGTCTTAGCCAAAAACATTCAGTACTTC
CSVRSVLAKNIQYF
>TRBJ2-3|TRBV9|once|TRBD2
TGTGCCAGCAGCTTCGGGATAGCGGGAGGAGCTCCAGATACGCAGTATTTT
CASSFGIAGGAPDTQYF
>TRBJ2-1|TRBV5-8|-|-
TGTGCCAGCAGGTGGGAGAATGAGCAGTTCTTC
CASRWENEQFF
>TRBJ1-2|TRBV10-3|-|-
TGTGCCATCAGTGAGTCGATCCAGGCTGGTGGCTACACCTTC
CAISESIQAGGYTF
>TRBJ2-2|TRBV5-4|-|TRBD1
TGTGCCAGCACCTTGGGGGACAGGACCGGGGAGCTGTTTTTT
CASTLGDRTGELFF
>TRBJ2-7|TRBV6-5|-|TRBD1
TGTGCCAGCAGTTACGGACAGGGAAGCTACGAGCAGTACTTC
CASSYGQGSYEQYF
>TRBJ1-6|TRBV19|-|-
TGTGCCAGTAGTCTTCTCGGGACGGGGGGTTCACCCCTCCACTTT
CASSLLGTGGSPLHF
>TRBJ2-1|TRBV6-5|-|-
TGTGCCAGCTCGGACTACGTCAATGAGCAGTTCTTC
CASSDYVNEQFF
>TRBJ1-1|TRBV19|-|TRBD1
TGTGCCAGTAAGGGGACAGGGGGCGCGACGACTGAAGCTTTCTTT
CASKGTGGATTEAFF
>TRBJ2-7|TRBV15|-|-
TGTGCCACCAGCAGAGATCGGGCAGGGGCAGGCGAGCAGTACTTC
CATSRDRAGAGEQYF
>TRBJ2-2|TRBV19|-|-
TGTGCCAGTAGTATAGACCGAACAGGATCCACCGGGGAGCTGTTTTTT
CASSIDRTGSTGELFF
>TRBJ2-1|TRBV7-9|large|TRBD2
TGTGCCAGCAGGGCTAGCGGGAGTTATGAGCAGTTCTTC
CASRASGSYEQFF
>TRBJ2-2|TRBV11-2|-|TRBD1
TGTGCCAGCAGCTTAACCCTGGACAGGGTTAGCGGGGAGCTGTTTTTT
CASSLTLDRVSGELFF
>TRBJ2-3|TRBV18|-|TRBD1
TGTGCCAGCTCACTGGGAACAGGGGGAGATACGCAGTATTTT
CASSLGTGGDTQYF